This T cell receptor beta chain is from a study of T cells after yellow fever vaccination. Regarding the study as a whole: Researchers noted that a small share of clonotypes showed up in both CD4 and CD8 compartments. Weaker in magnitude, the secondary response showed a faster peak on day 5 versus 15. Clones from primary vaccination mostly reappeared after the booster (around 97% CD4, around 90% CD8).

This clonotype was recorded a few times. Its antigen is undetermined. In TCRdb, the 5' RACE reads were re-called with MiXCR into one record per CDR3 protein. The sample has fewer than 450,000 distinct CDR3 sequences; 7% to 10% are singletons. The V segment lost 3 bases and the J segment 5 bases; nucleotides outside the gene matches: 16. The CDR3 is 18 amino acids. In germline, CDR1 is SGHDN, CDR2 FVKESK. The receptor was derived from a man between 18 and 35 years old who received the YFV17D yellow fever vaccine. V and J are TRBV14 and TRBJ1-2; the match to TRBD1 covers 9 bases. Sequencing was performed on PBMCs, taken about 49 days after the first yellow fever vaccination. The chain's CDR3 is CASSHFYRDRALGYGYTF. As DNA, the CDR3 is TGTGCCAGCAGCCATTTCTATCGGGACAGGGCCCTGGGGTATGGCTACACCTTC.